This T cell receptor beta chain stems from a study of Graves' ophthalmopathy and Graves' hyperthyroidism. Broader study findings: As the model predicted ophthalmopathy progression, it achieved a sensitivity of nearly 71% and a specificity of about 78%. Ophthalmopathy cases were distinguished from stable hyperthyroidism by a 13-signature model, reaching about 90% sensitivity and 70% to 84% specificity.

The authors enrolled newly diagnosed hyperthyroidism patients aged 18 to 65 with under 2 months' duration. Scientists amplified the TCR beta CDR3 regions from RNA transcripts. RT-PCR in the first round used HTBI primers; a second-round multiplex PCR followed. TCRdb ran MiXCR on the multiplex PCR reads and lists one entry per CDR3 protein. Of about 1.2 million distinct CDR3 sequences listed, about 38% are singletons. Worth noting for this clonotype: Its antigen is not known.

The material sequenced was peripheral blood or thyroid tissue (not recorded which). This sequence was found in an adult man with Graves' hyperthyroidism.

CDR3 sequence: CASLQRLNTEAFF. CDR3 coding DNA: TGTGCCAGCTTGCAAAGGCTAAACACTGAAGCTTTCTTT. The gene calls are TRBV11-3 and TRBJ1-1; D is ambiguous. CDR1 SGHNT and CDR2 YENEEA come from the germline V gene. The germline V and J ends were trimmed by 8 bases and 2 bases, with 12 bases remaining between them. CDR3 length: 13 amino acids.